This T cell receptor beta chain was identified in a study of CD8 T cells in ankylosing spondylitis. Findings of the study overall: As reported, disease-linked clones showed significant enrichment in matched ankylosing spondylitis synovial fluid. A TCR beta motif of about 8 highly homologous variants seemed to mark ankylosing spondylitis blood.

TCRdb reanalysed the 5' RACE reads using MiXCR and keeps one entry per CDR3 protein. Of 800,000 to 900,000 distinct CDR3 sequences listed, 10% to 15% are singletons. As for this clonotype: The target antigen is unknown.

Input material: blood, either unsorted or a sorted T cell fraction (not recorded which). This TCR was recovered from a male donor with ankylosing spondylitis.

CDR3 coding DNA: TGCGCCTCCGGGGGGCAAGGAATGAGTGGCACTGAAGCTTTCTTT. Its protein product is CASGGQGMSGTEAFF. The chain is built from TRBV5-1 and TRBJ1-1; D is possibly TRBD1 (6 bases). The CDR3 extends over 15 amino acids. Trimming cost V 10 bases and J 4 bases, with 23 bases left between them. Germline V gene lookup returns CDR1 SGHRS and CDR2 YFSETQ.